This passage covers 13 T cell receptor beta chains from one sample sequenced in a study of cytomegalovirus exposure and HLA in healthy donors. Researchers ran the PCR with 60 Vbeta and 13 Jbeta primers. TCRdb's table, derived via immunoSEQ multiplex PCR, lists solely in-frame clones and lacks some. This repertoire shows 180,000 or so clones, about four fifths found once; its top ten account for roughly 2%. The sample taken for sequencing was PBMCs. Receptors were obtained from a woman aged 25 to 39 in good health and CMV-seronegative.

This chain joins TRBV15 and TRBJ2-7; 8 bases line up with TRBD2. J lost 2 bases, V lost 1 base, and 7 bases had no gene match. The germline V gene has CDR1 LNHNV and CDR2 YYDKDF (reference sequence). This CDR3 comprises 16 residues. CDR3 loop: CATSRGPGGGTYEQYF. As DNA, the CDR3 is TGTGCCACCAGCAGAGGACCGGGGGGGGGCACCTACGAGCAGTACTTC.

This chain joins TRBV6-5 and TRBJ1-4; perhaps TRBD1 as D (5 bases). This CDR3 contains 14 residues. V lost 5 bases and J 3 bases, leaving 10 bases between the germline ends. Germline V gene lookup returns CDR1 MNHEY and CDR2 SVGAGI. CDR3 loop: CASSLRESNEKLFF. As DNA, the CDR3 is TGTGCCAGCAGTCTCAGGGAATCTAATGAAAAACTGTTTTTT.

V usage is TRBV23-1 and J usage is TRBJ1-2, with 9 bases lining up with TRBD1. TRBV23-1 is designated an ORF whose function remains uncertain. V lost 8 bases, J lost 2 bases, and 12 bases stayed unmatched. There are 16 residues in the CDR3. The CDR3 DNA reads TGCGCCAGCTACTCACGACACAGGGGGCCAAACTATGGCTACACCTTC. Translation gives CASYSRHRGPNYGYTF.

The chain uses TRBV19 and TRBJ2-7; TRBD1 agrees at 9 bases. Germline-derived CDR1 and CDR2 are LNHDA and SQIVND (reference sequence). Trimming at V came to 5 bases and at J to 3 bases, leaving 5 bases not matched to a gene. CDR3 length equals 14 residues. The CDR3 DNA reads TGTGCCAGTAGTGCTCCGGGACAGGGCTACGAGCAGTACTTC. Residues: CASSAPGQGYEQYF. Full variable domain (missing parts from reference TRBV19 and TRBJ2-7): DGGITQSPKYLFRKEGQNVTLSCEQNLNHDAMYWYRQDPGQGLRLIYYSQIVNDFQKGDIAEGYSVSREKKESFPLTVTSAQKNPTAFYLCASSAPGQGYEQYFGPGTRLTVT.

This chain links TRBV6-5 with TRBJ1-1; 10 nucleotides match TRBD1. Germline V gene data show CDR1 as MNHEY and CDR2 as SVGAGI. The CDR3 totals 15 residues. J lost 3 bases, V lost 4 bases, and 5 bases had no gene match. CDR3 amino acids: CASSSPDRGHTEAFF. The CDR3 DNA reads TGTGCCAGCAGTTCACCCGACAGGGGGCACACTGAAGCTTTCTTT.

The sample holds one count of this clone. The V call is TRBV4-2, the J call TRBJ2-5; 13 nucleotides line up with TRBD2. The CDR3 length is 18 residues. The junction had 9 bases not matched to a gene; V was cut back by 1 base and J by 4 bases. Per germline, CDR1 LGHNA and CDR2 YNFKEQ. CDR3 loop: CASSQVTSGGAFGETQYF. In DNA form, the CDR3 reads TGTGCCAGCAGCCAAGTTACTAGCGGGGGGGCGTTCGGAGAGACCCAGTACTTC.

The V call is TRBV9, the J call TRBJ2-2; the D is unclear. The CDR3 extends over 15 amino acids. Trimming cost V 5 bases and J 2 bases, with 13 bases left between them. From germline, CDR1 is SGDLS and CDR2 YYNGEE. In DNA, the CDR3 is TGTGCCAGCAGGGAGACGACTGGAAACACCGGGGAGCTGTTTTTT. This translates into CASRETTGNTGELFF.

The gene calls are TRBV4-2 and TRBJ1-1; D gene unclear. V dropped 0 bases and J dropped 3 bases, with 8 bases sitting between them. Germline CDR1 is LGHNA and CDR2 is YNFKEQ. The CDR3 is 14 residues long. The CDR3 DNA reads as TGTGCCAGCAGCCAAGATCATGGAGACACTGAAGCTTTCTTT. Translated, it gives CASSQDHGDTEAFF.

The rearrangement joins TRBV7-8 to TRBJ1-1; TRBD1 matches at 10 bases. V gave up 5 bases and J gave up 6 bases; unmatched junction bases: 12. Germline V lookup: CDR1 SGHVS, CDR2 FQNEAQ. The CDR3 spans 16 residues. Here the CDR3 reads CASSMDPGQGSSEAFF. DNA of the CDR3: TGTGCCAGCAGCATGGACCCGGGACAGGGGAGCTCTGAAGCTTTCTTT. Full variable domain (remainder filled in from reference TRBV7-8 and TRBJ1-1): GAGVSQSPRYKVAKRGQDVALRCDPISGHVSLFWYQQALGQGPEFLTYFQNEAQLDKSGLPSDRFFAERPEGSVSTLKIQRTQQEDSAVYLCASSMDPGQGSSEAFFGQGTRLTVV.

This clone was detected only once. This chain links TRBV6-5 with TRBJ2-1; 8 nucleotides agree with TRBD2. The germline CDR1 and CDR2 sequences are MNHEY and SVGAGI. The CDR3 sequence is 13 residues long. V trimming: 4 bases; J trimming: 9 bases; junction bases outside the gene matches: 5. The CDR3 DNA reads as TGTGCCAGCAGTTCGGGGGGGCTTTCTGAGCAGTTCTTC. It translates to CASSSGGLSEQFF.

The chain employs TRBV2 and TRBJ2-7; TRBD2 might be the D (5 bases). Germline V gene sequence: CDR1 SNHLY, CDR2 FYNNEI. This CDR3 contains 18 residues. Trimming cost V 1 base and J 0 bases, with 19 bases left between them. CDR3 DNA: TGTGCCAGCAGTGAAGGAGGTGGACTCGGGGATCCCTCCTACGAGCAGTACTTC. The encoded protein is CASSEGGGLGDPSYEQYF.

V and J are TRBV30 and TRBJ1-6; D not certain. Germline-derived CDR1 and CDR2 are GTSNPN and SVGIG (reference sequence). The CDR3 sequence is 15 residues long. Between the trimmed V and J ends, which lost 1 base and 7 bases, there was a span of 14 bases. The CDR3, as DNA: TGTGCCTGGAGTGCGCCGATGGGCTGGAATTCACCCCTCCACTTT. It is translated as CAWSAPMGWNSPLHF.

The rearrangement links TRBV10-2 to TRBJ2-2, with 10 bases identical to TRBD2. Germline CDR1 reads WSHSY; CDR2 reads SAAADI. The CDR3 extends over 15 amino acids. Trimming at V came to 7 bases and at J to 5 bases, leaving 7 bases not matched to a gene. CDR3 bases: TGCGCCAGCAAAAGCGGGGGGGTAATAACCGGGGAGCTGTTTTTT. Translated: CASKSGGVITGELFF.